One sample yielded the 32 T cell receptor beta chains listed below, sequenced in a study of cytomegalovirus exposure and HLA in healthy donors. It was with 60 Vbeta and 13 Jbeta primers that the PCR ran. Only in-frame clones appear in the TCRdb table, and some are missing; sequencing was by immunoSEQ multiplex PCR. The repertoire holds about 110,000 clones, with around three quarters as singletons. The sequencing sample was made of PBMCs. These receptor sequences come from a man aged 25-45 years in good health and CMV-seronegative.

CDR3 nucleotides: TGTGCCAGCAGCCGAGTCTGGGGGGAAGGTAATGAAAAACTGTTTTTT. Translated: CASSRVWGEGNEKLFF. The J gene is TRBJ1-4, the V gene TRBV4-2; the D gene is possibly TRBD1 (5 bases). This CDR3 spans 16 amino acids. V lost 4 bases to trimming and J lost 4 bases, with 16 bases between them. Germline V gene data show CDR1 as LGHNA and CDR2 as YNFKEQ.

Only one count was recorded for this clone. This rearrangement joins TRBV19 to TRBJ1-4; TRBD1 aligns across 7 bases. The trim removed 7 bases at V and 3 bases at J, leaving 11 bases unmatched. The CDR3 runs 16 residues. The germline V gene encodes CDR1 LNHDA and CDR2 SQIVND (reference sequence). Here the CDR3 DNA reads TGTGCCAGTACCCCCCTTGGCAGGGGGTCTAATGAAAAACTGTTTTTT. This codes for CASTPLGRGSNEKLFF.

The chain couples TRBV12-5 to TRBJ2-2; 14 nucleotides line up with TRBD2. Trimming took 5 bases from V and 6 from J; bases not matched to a gene: 5. CDR1 is LGHNT, CDR2 FRNRAP, per germline. The CDR3 contains 16 residues. CDR3 sequence: CASGPGLAGGPGELFF. CDR3 DNA sequence: TGTGCTAGTGGTCCAGGACTAGCGGGAGGTCCCGGGGAGCTGTTTTTT.

The chain employs TRBV7-3 and TRBJ2-2; 13 bases agree with TRBD2. The germline V gene encodes CDR1 SGHTA and CDR2 FQGTGA. The CDR3 totals 19 residues. Trimming took 4 bases from V and 3 from J; bases not matched to a gene: 11. In nucleotides, the CDR3 is TGTGCCAGCAGCTCTACTAGCGGGGGGGCCCGGAGGTACACCGGGGAGCTGTTTTTT. It encodes CASSSTSGGARRYTGELFF.

This clone has only a few counts. V is TRBV11-1 and J is TRBJ2-2, with a tentative D call TRBD1 (7 bases). The CDR3 runs to 16 residues. V lost 5 bases to trimming and J lost 4 bases, with 17 bases between them. In germline, CDR1 is SGHAT, CDR2 FQDESV (reference sequence). CDR3 loop: CASSGPGGSSTGELFF. The CDR3 nucleotides read TGTGCCAGCAGCGGCCCAGGGGGGAGTAGCACCGGGGAGCTGTTTTTT.

V usage is TRBV7-2 and J usage is TRBJ2-1; weak D call: TRBD2 (6 bases). The germline V gene has CDR1 SGHTA and CDR2 FQGNSA. Between the trimmed V and J ends, which lost 4 bases and 4 bases, there was a span of 20 bases. The CDR3 spans 17 residues. The CDR3 protein is CASSSARPTGGYNEQFF. DNA of the CDR3: TGTGCCAGCAGCTCGGCCAGGCCGACTGGGGGGTACAATGAGCAGTTCTTC.

The chain carries TRBV29-1 and TRBJ2-1; 7 bases are shared with TRBD2. V dropped 5 bases and J dropped 3; count of bases not matched to a gene: 4. The germline CDR1 and CDR2 sequences are SQVTM and ANQGSEA. The CDR3 loop spans 13 amino acids. The CDR3 DNA follows: TGCAGCGTTAGGAGCGGGGTCTACAATGAGCAGTTCTTC. Its protein is CSVRSGVYNEQFF.

The chain has TRBV27 and TRBJ2-7, with TRBD2 matching 9 bases. The V segment lost 8 bases and the J segment 0 bases; nucleotides outside the gene matches: 8. CDR1 is MNHEY and CDR2 is SMNVEV in the germline V gene (reference sequence). The length of the CDR3 is 15 residues. CDR3 loop: CASLKTSGFSYEQYF. CDR3 nucleotides: TGTGCCAGCCTAAAGACTAGCGGCTTCTCCTACGAGCAGTACTTC.

The chain uses TRBV30 and TRBJ1-4, with D possibly TRBD1 on 6 matching bases. CDR1 and CDR2 (germline): GTSNPN, SVGIG (reference sequence). The CDR3 sequence is 13 residues long. Trimming removed 6 bases at V and 4 bases at J, with 12 bases between. The CDR3 loop is CACDTGLNEKLFF. CDR3 nucleotide sequence: TGTGCCTGCGATACAGGGCTTAATGAAAAACTGTTTTTT.

This clone was observed once. This chain connects TRBV4-2 to TRBJ2-1, with 7 bases lining up with TRBD2. The junction had 3 bases not matched to a gene; V was cut back by 0 bases and J by 4 bases. Germline values: CDR1 LGHNA, CDR2 YNFKEQ. The length of the CDR3 is 15 residues. The CDR3 coding sequence is TGTGCCAGCAGCCAAGAACGGGGGGTATACAATGAGCAGTTCTTC. Its protein product is CASSQERGVYNEQFF.

As regards this clone: The germline gene is not matched at one end of the junction; a read error may be the cause. The chain has TRBV7-9 and TRBJ1-2; D not certain. Germline-derived CDR1 and CDR2 are SEHNR and FQNEAQ (reference sequence). The CDR3 contains 15 residues. The CDR3 nucleotides are TGTTCCAGCAGCTTAGCGCTAACGGGGTCGGGCGTCTACACCTTC. This translates into CSSSLALTGSGVYTF.

The chain has TRBV7-2 and TRBJ2-7, with 9 bases identical to TRBD2. Germline V lookup: CDR1 SGHTA, CDR2 FQGNSA. V was clipped by 4 bases and J by 7 bases; unmatched bases: 14. This CDR3 has 16 residues. The DNA of the CDR3 is TGTGCCAGCAGCTCTGCGCGGGGTAGCGGGAGAGGTGAGCAGTACTTC. The encoded protein is CASSSARGSGRGEQYF. Combining the CDR3 with reference TRBV7-2 and TRBJ2-7 gives the whole variable domain GAGVSQSPSNKVTEKGKDVELRCDPISGHTALYWYRQSLGQGLEFLIYFQGNSAPDKSGLPSDRFSAERTGGSVSTLTIQRTQQEDSAVYLCASSSARGSGRGEQYFGPGTRLTVT.

In its sample, this clone was seen a few times. The chain couples TRBV5-4 to TRBJ2-3, with TRBD2 identical over 7 bases. From germline, CDR1 is SGHNT and CDR2 YYREEE (reference sequence). The CDR3 totals 15 residues. Trimming removed 1 base from V and 2 bases from J; junction bases left unmatched: 4. The CDR3 is CASSLSSGYTDTQYF. As DNA, the CDR3 is TGTGCCAGCAGCTTGTCTAGCGGATACACAGATACGCAGTATTTT.

The gene calls are TRBV4-1 and TRBJ2-3; D not resolved. Germline-derived CDR1 and CDR2 are MGHRA and YSYEKL. The CDR3 spans 12 residues. V was clipped by 5 bases and J by 4 bases, with 7 bases between them. CDR3: CASSIVPDTQYF. The CDR3 nucleotides are TGCGCCAGCAGCATCGTCCCAGATACGCAGTATTTT.

This clone was detected only a few times. The genes are TRBV9 and TRBJ1-4; TRBD1 is a possible D gene (5 bases). CDR1 is SGDLS and CDR2 is YYNGEE in the germline V gene. The CDR3 is 15 residues long. V lost 0 bases and J 0 bases, leaving 6 bases between the germline ends. The CDR3: CASSVEGATNEKLFF. Here the CDR3 DNA reads TGTGCCAGCAGCGTAGAAGGGGCAACTAATGAAAAACTGTTTTTT.

CDR3 in DNA: TGTGCCAGCAGTTTTGCGGGAGGGGTCTACGAGCAGTACTTC. Translation gives CASSFAGGVYEQYF. This chain links TRBV28 with TRBJ2-7, with 9 bases matching TRBD2. The CDR3 contains 14 residues. Germline CDR1 MDHEN, CDR2 SYDVKM. J gave up 3 bases and V 3 bases, and 3 bases lay outside the gene matches.

This clone was recorded a few times. The genes are TRBV20-1 and TRBJ2-7; no reliable D call. The CDR3 has 11 amino acids. Germline V gene sequence: CDR1 DFQATT, CDR2 SNEGSKA (reference sequence). Trimming cost V 2 bases and J 2 bases, with 4 bases left between them. The DNA for the CDR3 is TGCAGTGCTAGACAAACCTACGAGCAGTACTTC. It is translated as CSARQTYEQYF.

This clone has just one count. The junction departs from germline at one end; a sequencing error may be responsible. The chain recombines TRBV7-9 with TRBJ2-1; tentative D call: TRBD2 (5 bases). The V gene's germline CDR1 is SEHNR and CDR2 FQNEAQ (reference sequence). This CDR3 spans 15 amino acids. The CDR3 coding sequence is TGTTCCAGCAGCCTGGACGGAGGCTCCTACAATGAGCAGTTCTTC. Protein product: CSSSLDGGSYNEQFF. The variable domain in full, with the rest retrieved from reference TRBV7-9 and TRBJ2-1, is DTGVSQNPRHKITKRGQNVTFRCDPISEHNRLYWYRQTLGQGPEFLTYFQNEAQLEKSRLLSDRFSAERPKGSFSTLEIQRTEQGDSAMYLCSSSLDGGSYNEQFFGPGTRLTVL.

V usage is TRBV13 and J usage is TRBJ1-4, with 9 bases lining up with TRBD1. With V trimmed by 5 bases and J by 4 bases, 8 bases remained unmatched. CDR1 and CDR2 (germline): PRHDT, FYEKMQ (reference sequence). The length of the CDR3 is 16 residues. As DNA, the CDR3 is TGTGCCAGCAGCCGTTGGGACAGGGCGGGTAATGAAAAACTGTTTTTT. Its translation: CASSRWDRAGNEKLFF.

The V gene is TRBV7-9, the J gene TRBJ1-1; D is uncertain. CDR1 is SEHNR and CDR2 is FQNEAQ in the germline V gene (reference sequence). The CDR3 totals 13 residues. Between the trimmed V and J ends, which lost 2 bases and 8 bases, there was a span of 12 bases. The chain's CDR3 is CASSLTEPREAFF. CDR3 in DNA: TGTGCCAGCAGCTTAACCGAACCGAGAGAAGCTTTCTTT.

The CDR3 is CAWSVYASGGYEQYF. The CDR3 bases are TGTGCCTGGAGTGTATATGCTAGCGGGGGTTACGAGCAGTACTTC. V gene TRBV30 combines with J gene TRBJ2-7; TRBD2 agrees at 10 bases. The V segment lost 0 bases and the J segment 4 bases; nucleotides outside the gene matches: 6. Germline V lookup: CDR1 GTSNPN, CDR2 SVGIG (reference sequence). The CDR3 contains 15 residues.

The V and J genes are TRBV5-6 and TRBJ1-6, with TRBD1 identical over 9 bases. Germline V gene lookup returns CDR1 SGHDT and CDR2 YYEEEE. This CDR3 region has 15 residues. V shed 4 bases, J shed 9 bases, and the junction held 8 bases outside the gene matches. The CDR3 is CASSEGQGIPSPLHF. CDR3 nucleotide sequence: TGTGCCAGCAGCGAGGGACAGGGCATTCCTTCACCCCTCCACTTT. Drawing the rest from reference TRBV5-6 and TRBJ1-6, the complete variable domain is DAGVTQSPTHLIKTRGQQVTLRCSPKSGHDTVSWYQQALGQGPQFIFQYYEEEERQRGNFPDRFSGHQFPNYSSELNVNALLLGDSALYLCASSEGQGIPSPLHFGNGTRLTVT.

The chain recombines TRBV27 with TRBJ2-1; TRBD1 matches at 7 bases. The V gene's germline CDR1 is MNHEY and CDR2 SMNVEV (reference sequence). CDR3 length equals 15 residues. The junction had 13 bases not matched to a gene; V was cut back by 5 bases and J by 9 bases. The CDR3 reads CASSPRTGGQGEQFF. The DNA for the CDR3 is TGTGCCAGCAGTCCAAGGACAGGAGGTCAGGGTGAGCAGTTCTTC.

V usage is TRBV28 and J usage is TRBJ1-5, with 7 bases identical to TRBD1. The CDR3 consists of 17 residues. CDR1 is MDHEN and CDR2 is SYDVKM in the germline V gene. The trim removed 2 bases at V and 2 bases at J, leaving 9 bases unmatched. CDR3 sequence reads: CASSLRGQAGRNQPQHF. The CDR3 DNA sequence: TGTGCCAGCAGTTTACGCGGACAGGCGGGCCGCAATCAGCCCCAGCATTTT.

In DNA form, the CDR3 reads TGCGCCAGCAGCTTTATTTCGGGAGCGGGCAAAGAGACCCAGTACTTC. Translated: CASSFISGAGKETQYF. The J gene is TRBJ2-5, the V gene TRBV4-1; a possible D gene is TRBD2 (6 bases). The germline V gene has CDR1 MGHRA and CDR2 YSYEKL. The CDR3 sequence is 16 residues long. Trimming pared 5 bases from V and 3 bases from J, leaving 19 bases between.

The chain uses TRBV28 and TRBJ2-7; no firm D call. This CDR3 spans 12 amino acids. V dropped 3 bases and J dropped 5 bases, with 8 bases sitting between them. CDR1 and CDR2 (germline): MDHEN, SYDVKM. The CDR3 DNA reads as TGTGCCAGCAGTTTCCCGGGTAACGAGCAGTACTTC. Its protein product is CASSFPGNEQYF.

The J gene is TRBJ2-2, the V gene TRBV5-1, with 9 bases identical to TRBD1. V shed 6 bases, J shed 7 bases, and the junction held 10 bases outside the gene matches. Per the germline V gene, CDR1 is SGHRS and CDR2 is YFSETQ. The CDR3 is 15 amino acids. The DNA for the CDR3 is TGCGCCAGCAAAACCCGGGACAGGGAGGTCGGGGAGCTGTTTTTT. Amino acid sequence: CASKTRDREVGELFF.

The gene calls are TRBV2 and TRBJ1-5; TRBD1 matches 7 bases. The CDR3 is made up of 14 amino acids. Germline V lookup: CDR1 SNHLY, CDR2 FYNNEI. With 7 bases clipped from V and 5 bases from J, the junction kept 8 bases outside the gene matches. This CDR3 reads CASTQGQGDQPQHF. DNA of the CDR3: TGTGCCAGCACTCAGGGGCAGGGGGATCAGCCCCAGCATTTT.

The chain combines TRBV19 with TRBJ1-5, with D maybe TRBD1 (6 bases). The CDR3 has 14 amino acids. V lost 5 bases, J lost 6 bases, and 14 bases lay in between. The germline V gene has CDR1 LNHDA and CDR2 SQIVND (reference sequence). As DNA, the CDR3 is TGTGCCAGTAGTGCGAGACAGGCCCCTCAGCCCCAGCATTTT. Translating it yields CASSARQAPQPQHF.

The gene calls are TRBV23-1 and TRBJ2-5, with 7 nucleotides matching TRBD2. TRBV23-1 is reported as an ORF; its role is uncertain. V lost 8 bases and J lost 5; bases outside the gene matches: 20. The CDR3 totals 17 residues. The CDR3 protein is CASLTWDGGRKLETQYF. The CDR3 DNA sequence: TGCGCCAGCCTTACCTGGGACGGGGGGAGGAAATTGGAGACCCAGTACTTC.

This clone was seen a few times. The chain uses TRBV5-6 and TRBJ2-5; unclear D gene. This CDR3 has 13 amino acids. The ends were cut back, 0 bases at V and 5 bases at J, with 8 bases in the middle. CDR1 and CDR2 from the germline V gene are SGHDT and YYEEEE. The CDR3 DNA reads TGTGCCAGCAGCTTGGATGGCATGGAGACCCAGTACTTC. This sequence encodes CASSLDGMETQYF.

J is TRBJ2-7 and V is TRBV29-1; 9 nucleotides agree with TRBD1. CDR3 length: 14 amino acids. Germline V CDR1 and CDR2: SQVTM, ANQGSEA. The J segment lost 3 bases and the V segment lost 1 base, leaving 4 bases of the junction unmatched. The DNA of the CDR3 is TGCAGCGTTGAAGCGGGACAGGGTAGCTACGAGCAGTACTTC. It yields the protein CSVEAGQGSYEQYF.